These T cell receptor beta chains were read from a single sample in a study of regulatory T cells in long-lasting Graves disease. TCRdb reprocessed the multiplex PCR reads with MiXCR, giving one entry per CDR3 protein. The sample yields about 530,000 distinct CDR3 sequences, about 15% seen once. The same data also contributed to another study, on T cells in Graves' hyperthyroidism and ophthalmopathy.

The starting material was peripheral blood mononuclear cells (PBMCs), obtained at new diagnosis, from a patient treated with antithyroid drugs. These receptors originate from a woman aged 35-60 years with Graves disease. Each CDR3 is given with its conserved first and last residue. D genes are given only for firm matches. Not all rows give a size; the values are once, few, many and, for expanded clones, a class.

d_call j_call cdr3_length clone_size v_call cdr3_nt cdr3_aa
NA TRBJ1-1 14 NA TRBV14 TGTGCCAGCAGCCTACCAGGGGCGGTCACTGAAGCTTTCTTT CASSLPGAVTEAFF
TRBD1 TRBJ2-1 15 many TRBV5-1 TGTGCCAGCAGTTTGGGACAGGGGTCCTACAATGAGCAGTTCTTC CASSLGQGSYNEQFF
NA TRBJ2-5 14 few TRBV29-1 TGCAGCGTGGGGGGTCGGACTCTCCAAGAGACCCAGTACTTC CSVGGRTLQETQYF
TRBD2 TRBJ2-7 16 many TRBV20-1 TGCAGTGCTAGAGACTCGGCTAGCGGAAGATTCTACGAGCAGTACTTC CSARDSASGRFYEQYF
NA TRBJ2-1 12 NA TRBV30 TGTGCCTGGAGCGGGGACATGAATGAGCAGTTCTTC CAWSGDMNEQFF
NA TRBJ2-2 14 few TRBV2 TGTGCCAGCAGTGGGCAGGGGCGGGCCGGGGAGCTGTTTTTT CASSGQGRAGELFF
TRBD1 TRBJ1-2 17 NA TRBV28 TGTGCCAGCCTTACAGGGGGAAAAACACGACTCAACTATGGCTACACCTTC CASLTGGKTRLNYGYTF
TRBD1 TRBJ1-1 15 many TRBV28 TGTGCCAGCAGTTCGGACAGGGGTTTGAACACTGAAGCTTTCTTT CASSSDRGLNTEAFF
TRBD2 TRBJ2-7 17 many TRBV6-1 TGTGCCAGTCAGACAGACCTAACTAGCGGGGCAACCTACGAGCAGTACTTC CASQTDLTSGATYEQYF
NA TRBJ1-5 13 many TRBV12-3/TRBV12-4 TGTGCCAGCAGCTTAACAAGCAATCAGCCCCAGCATTTT CASSLTSNQPQHF
NA TRBJ1-5 13 NA TRBV4-1 TGCGCCAGCAGCCAAGAACTAGCTCAGCCCCAGCATTTT CASSQELAQPQHF
TRBD2 TRBJ2-7 15 NA TRBV4-1 TGCGCCAGCAGGTCGACTAGCGGGGTCTCCTACGAGCAGTGCTTC CASRSTSGVSYEQCF
NA TRBJ2-7 13 many TRBV20-1 TGCAGTGCTCGTTGGGAGGGGGCTTACGAGCAGTACTTC CSARWEGAYEQYF
TRBD1 TRBJ1-1 13 many TRBV30 TGTGCCCGCACTCGACAGGGGTTAACTGAAGCTTTCTTT CARTRQGLTEAFF
NA TRBJ1-1 13 NA TRBV28 TGTGCCAGCAGGTACAGGGCCTCCACTGAAGCTTTCTTT CASRYRASTEAFF
NA TRBJ2-3 15 many TRBV7-3 TGTGCCAGCAGCCCCAGGACAGTAGGCACAGATACGCAGTATTTT CASSPRTVGTDTQYF
NA TRBJ1-2 13 many TRBV19 TGTGCCAGTAGTACCGAGACAGGAGGTGGCTACACCTTC CASSTETGGGYTF
NA TRBJ2-3 14 many TRBV2 TGTGCCAGCAGAAACAGGGCCAGCACAGATACGCAGTATTTT CASRNRASTDTQYF
TRBD2 TRBJ2-1 19 NA TRBV20-1 TGCAGTGCAAGAGGGGGACTAGCGGGGGCCTTAAGCTCCTACAATGAGCAGTTCTTC CSARGGLAGALSSYNEQFF
NA TRBJ1-5 15 NA TRBV20-1 TGCAGTGCTAGAGATCTCACGGAGGTGAATCAGCCCCAGCATTTT CSARDLTEVNQPQHF
NA TRBJ1-1 14 many TRBV3-1 TGTGCCAGCAGCCAAGTAGAGGGACGGACTGAAGCTTTCTTT CASSQVEGRTEAFF
NA TRBJ2-7 14 many TRBV20-1 TGCAGTGCTATTAACTGGCGGGGCTCCTACGAGCAGTACTTC CSAINWRGSYEQYF
NA TRBJ1-6 17 few TRBV4-2 TGTGCCAGCAGCCAAGATAGCGGGAGCTCCTATAATTCACCCCTCCACTTT CASSQDSGSSYNSPLHF
TRBD1 TRBJ2-7 15 NA TRBV9 TGTGCCAGCAGCGCGACCGGGACAGGGGACTACGAGCAGTACTTC CASSATGTGDYEQYF
TRBD1 TRBJ1-6 14 few TRBV5-5 TGTGCCAGCAGCTTGGACCAGGGGGTTTCACCCCTCCACTTT CASSLDQGVSPLHF
TRBD1 TRBJ2-6 17 few TRBV20-1 TGCAGTGCTGGGTCTGGACAGGGGACTTCTGGGGCCAACGTCCTGACTTTC CSAGSGQGTSGANVLTF
NA TRBJ1-1 15 many TRBV10-1 TGCGCCAGCAGTGAGTTTGGACCCATGAACACTGAAGCTTTCTTT CASSEFGPMNTEAFF
NA TRBJ1-2 13 NA TRBV7-9 TGTGCCAGCAGGCTAGGGACACTCTATGGCTACACCTTC CASRLGTLYGYTF
NA TRBJ1-6 14 many TRBV5-1 TGCGCCAGCAGCTTGGAGGGGTTTTATTCACCCCTCCACTTT CASSLEGFYSPLHF
TRBD1 TRBJ2-2 15 few TRBV6-1 TGTGCCAGCAGAGACGGGACAGGGCTCACCGGGGAGCTGTTTTTT CASRDGTGLTGELFF
NA TRBJ1-5 13 many TRBV18 TGTGCCAGCTCACCACCAACGGGTCAGCCCCAGCATTTT CASSPPTGQPQHF
TRBD1 TRBJ2-3 15 many TRBV24-1 TGTGCCACCAGTGAGTCACAGGGGCGCACAGATACGCAGTATTTT CATSESQGRTDTQYF
NA TRBJ2-7 12 NA TRBV11-1 TGTGCCGGCAGCTTCCAGGGGTACGAGCAGTACTTC CAGSFQGYEQYF
TRBD1 TRBJ2-4 17 NA TRBV20-1 TGCAGTGCTAGAGAAAGGCAGGCAGGGGGATCCAAAAACATTCAGTACTTC CSARERQAGGSKNIQYF
NA TRBJ2-7 17 few TRBV18 TGTGCCAGCTCACGCGTCCCTTCGACTCGGGGTTACTACGAGCAGTACTTC CASSRVPSTRGYYEQYF
NA TRBJ1-6 15 few TRBV5-6 TGTGCCAGCAGACGAGGCAGGGGCAATAATTCACCCCTCCACTTT CASRRGRGNNSPLHF
TRBD1 TRBJ2-1 16 NA TRBV27 TGTGCCAGCAGTATACGGACAGGCCTTTCCTACAATGAGCAGTTCTTC CASSIRTGLSYNEQFF
TRBD2 TRBJ2-1 17 few TRBV7-2 TGTGCCAGCAGCTTAATGGGCCCGGGGGGTCTTTACAATGAGCAGTTCTTC CASSLMGPGGLYNEQFF
TRBD2 TRBJ2-5 13 many TRBV2 TGTGCCAGCAAGCGGGACCATCAAGAGACCCAGTACTTC CASKRDHQETQYF
TRBD1 TRBJ1-2 17 NA TRBV10-3 TGTGCCATCAGTGGGAGGTTGGGGGACAGGGACCCCTATGGCTACACCTTC CAISGRLGDRDPYGYTF
TRBD1 TRBJ1-5 14 NA TRBV12-3/TRBV12-4 TGTGCCAGCACCCCCCAGGGGGCAAACCAGCCCCAGCATTTT CASTPQGANQPQHF
NA TRBJ1-3 16 many TRBV2 TGTGCCAGCAAGCGGGGAGCGGAGTCGGCTGGAAACACCATATATTTT CASKRGAESAGNTIYF
NA TRBJ1-5 13 many TRBV28 TGTGCCAGCAGTTTTCAGGAAGGTCAGCCCCAGCATTTT CASSFQEGQPQHF
NA TRBJ2-2 12 few TRBV5-6 TGTGCCAGCAGCTCCGACGCCGGGGAGCTGTTTTTT CASSSDAGELFF
TRBD1 TRBJ2-5 15 many TRBV20-1 TGCAGTGCTAGAGATGAGACAGGGTTATCTGAGACCCAGTACTTC CSARDETGLSETQYF
NA TRBJ1-1 14 NA TRBV6-2/TRBV6-3 TGTGCCAGCAGTTACACACAGGGATCCACTGAAGCTTTCTTT CASSYTQGSTEAFF
TRBD1 TRBJ2-3 16 NA TRBV6-2/TRBV6-3 TGTGCCAGCCGTAACCTCGGACAGGGGGAGGGAGATACGCAGTATTTT CASRNLGQGEGDTQYF
NA TRBJ1-2 13 many TRBV18 TGTGCCAGCTCACCAATAGAAACCTATGGCTACACCTTC CASSPIETYGYTF
NA TRBJ1-4 16 many TRBV5-5 TGTGCCAGCAGCAGGAGGAGTGCGGCGAGTAATGAAAAACTGTTTTTT CASSRRSAASNEKLFF
NA TRBJ2-1 16 NA TRBV12-3/TRBV12-4 TGTGCCAGCAGCGGCGTGGGGCGGCGATCCTACAATGAGCAGTTCTTC CASSGVGRRSYNEQFF
NA TRBJ2-5 13 many TRBV20-1 TGCAGTGCTAGACCTACGACGGGTGAGACCCAGTACTTC CSARPTTGETQYF
TRBD1 TRBJ2-1 14 NA TRBV20-1 TGCAGTGCGCGGGACAGGGGGAGTTACAATGAGCAGTTCTTC CSARDRGSYNEQFF